This T cell receptor beta chain was profiled in a study of Ad26.COV2.S vaccination and SARS-CoV-2 variants. The CDR3 runs 15 residues. Trimming took 4 bases from V and 5 from J; bases not matched to a gene: 11. Looked up from germline, CDR1 is SGHRS and CDR2 is YFSETQ. Details on this clone: Its antigen remains unidentified.

Study-level findings and limits: Vaccine and placebo recipients had similar non-spike TCR breadth. Relative to placebo recipients, vaccine recipients exhibited elevated spike-specific TCR breadth.

Treatment in this sample: roughly 20 received Ad26.COV2.S at low or high dose, single or two shots; 5 received placebo; per-sample allocation not given. It was on day 63 after the first vaccine or placebo injection that samples were taken. The data were produced by immunoSEQ multiplex PCR, yet TCRdb's version contains in-frame clones alone and is incomplete. The sample has some 300,000 clones; about 86% are singletons. The source was peripheral blood, collected in a trial of Ad26.COV2.S vaccine versus placebo. This clonotype was sampled from a person aged 18-65 years who received the Ad26.COV2.S COVID-19 vaccine or a placebo. The chain carries TRBV5-1 and TRBJ2-5; 7 bases are shared with TRBD2. The CDR3 is CASSLIRGDGETQYF. In nucleotides, the CDR3 is TGCGCCAGCAGCCTCATTCGGGGGGATGGGGAGACCCAGTACTTC.